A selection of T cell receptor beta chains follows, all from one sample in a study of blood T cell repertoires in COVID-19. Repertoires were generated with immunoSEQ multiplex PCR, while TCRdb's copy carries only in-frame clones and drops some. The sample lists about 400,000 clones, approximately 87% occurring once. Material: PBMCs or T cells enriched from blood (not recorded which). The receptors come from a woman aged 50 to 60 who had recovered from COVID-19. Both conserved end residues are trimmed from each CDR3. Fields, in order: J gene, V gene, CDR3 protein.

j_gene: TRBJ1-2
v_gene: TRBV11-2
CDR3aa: ASSLEGGGHYGYT

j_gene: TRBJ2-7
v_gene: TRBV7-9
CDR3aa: ASSLDFYRDIPAYEQY

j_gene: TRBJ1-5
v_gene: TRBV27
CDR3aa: ASSDRRIDKPQH

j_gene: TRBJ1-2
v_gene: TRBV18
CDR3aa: ASSPTQAEGAYGYT

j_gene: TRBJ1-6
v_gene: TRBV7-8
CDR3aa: ASSLATAGGISPLH

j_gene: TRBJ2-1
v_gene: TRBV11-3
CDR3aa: ASSLYSGGENEQF

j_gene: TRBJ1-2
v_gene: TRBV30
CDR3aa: AWSLPPGNDGYT

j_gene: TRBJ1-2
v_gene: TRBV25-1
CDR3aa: ASSERGGFYGYT

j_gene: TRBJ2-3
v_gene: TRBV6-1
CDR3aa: ASSEGTSGGITDTQY

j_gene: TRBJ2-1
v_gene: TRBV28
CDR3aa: ASSLFASRHNEQF

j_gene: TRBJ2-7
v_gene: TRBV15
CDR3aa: ATSRDREGLEY

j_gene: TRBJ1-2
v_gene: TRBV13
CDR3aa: ASSLMFGNREYYGYT

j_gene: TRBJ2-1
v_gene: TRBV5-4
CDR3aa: ASSLVLEQF

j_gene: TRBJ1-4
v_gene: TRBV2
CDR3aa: ASSRGDRPTNEKLF